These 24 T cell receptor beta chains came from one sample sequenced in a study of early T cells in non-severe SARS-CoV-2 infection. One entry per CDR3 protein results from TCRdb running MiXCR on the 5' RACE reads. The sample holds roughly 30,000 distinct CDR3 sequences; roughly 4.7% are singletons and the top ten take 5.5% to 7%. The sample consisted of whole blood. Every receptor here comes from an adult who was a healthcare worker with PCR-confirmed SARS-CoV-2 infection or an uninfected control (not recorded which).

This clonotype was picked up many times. DNA of the CDR3: TGTGCCAGCAGCCCGGACAGGGGTGAGACCCAGTACTTC. Amino acids: CASSPDRGETQYF. V usage is TRBV7-3 and J usage is TRBJ2-5; 9 bases match TRBD1. This CDR3 is built from 13 residues. CDR1 is SGHTA and CDR2 is FQGTGA in the germline V gene. Trimming at V came to 5 bases and at J to 5 bases, leaving 3 bases not matched to a gene.

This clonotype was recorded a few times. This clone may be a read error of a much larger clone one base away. CDR3 coding DNA: TGTGTCAGCAGCTTAATAGCGAACGGCGAGCAGTACTTC. The encoded protein is CVSSLIANGEQYF. The chain links TRBV7-3 to TRBJ2-7; maybe TRBD2 (5 bases). Germline V gives CDR1 SGHTA, CDR2 FQGTGA. The CDR3 contains 13 residues.

The CDR3 sequence is CASSLLTSGSYEQYF. As DNA, the CDR3 is TGCGCCAGCAGCTTGCTGACTAGCGGGTCCTACGAGCAGTACTTC. The genes are TRBV5-1 and TRBJ2-7; 10 bases map to TRBD2. The CDR3 has 15 residues. V shed 1 base, J shed 1 base, and the junction held 2 bases outside the gene matches. Per the germline V gene, CDR1 is SGHRS and CDR2 is YFSETQ.

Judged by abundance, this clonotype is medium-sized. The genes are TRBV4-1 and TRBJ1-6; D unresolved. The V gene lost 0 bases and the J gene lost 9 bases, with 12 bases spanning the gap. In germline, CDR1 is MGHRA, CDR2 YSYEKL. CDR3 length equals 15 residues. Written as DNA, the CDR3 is TGCGCCAGCAGCCAAGATTCCCAGACTCGTTCACCCCTCCACTTT. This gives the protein CASSQDSQTRSPLHF.

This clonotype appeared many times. CDR3 DNA: TGTGCAAGTCGCTTAGATCCGAGACAGCCTGACTTGGGGGCCAACGTCCTGACTTTC. It specifies CASRLDPRQPDLGANVLTF. The rearrangement links TRBV12-2 to TRBJ2-6; the table's D gene call, TRBD1, was not cross checked with the DNA. TRBV12-2 is noted as a pseudogene. CDR3 length: 19 amino acids.

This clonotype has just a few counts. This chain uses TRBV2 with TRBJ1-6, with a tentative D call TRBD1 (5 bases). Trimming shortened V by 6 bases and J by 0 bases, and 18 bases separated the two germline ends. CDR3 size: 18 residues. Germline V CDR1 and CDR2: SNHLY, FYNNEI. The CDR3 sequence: CASRDRGLQSSYNSPLHF. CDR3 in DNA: TGTGCCAGCAGAGACCGGGGACTTCAGAGCTCCTATAATTCACCCCTCCACTTT.

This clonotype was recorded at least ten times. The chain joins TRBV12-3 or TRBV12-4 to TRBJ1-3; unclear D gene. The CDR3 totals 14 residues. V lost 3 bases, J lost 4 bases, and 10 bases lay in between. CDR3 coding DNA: TGTGCCAGCAGTTTTGGAAGTTCCGGAAACACCATATATTTT. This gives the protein CASSFGSSGNTIYF.

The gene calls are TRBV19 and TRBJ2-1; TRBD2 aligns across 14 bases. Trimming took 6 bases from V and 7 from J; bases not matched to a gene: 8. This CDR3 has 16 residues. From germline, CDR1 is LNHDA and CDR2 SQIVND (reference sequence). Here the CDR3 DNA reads TGTGCCAGTAGGATGACTAGCGGGAGGGCGGGTAATGAGCAGTTCTTC. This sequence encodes CASRMTSGRAGNEQFF.

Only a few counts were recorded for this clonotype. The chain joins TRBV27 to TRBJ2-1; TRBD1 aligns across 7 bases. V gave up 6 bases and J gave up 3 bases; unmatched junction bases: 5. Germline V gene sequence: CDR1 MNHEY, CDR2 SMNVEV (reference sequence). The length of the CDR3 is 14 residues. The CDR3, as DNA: TGTGCCAGCAGATTGGGACAGTTCTACAATGAGCAGTTCTTC. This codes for CASRLGQFYNEQFF.

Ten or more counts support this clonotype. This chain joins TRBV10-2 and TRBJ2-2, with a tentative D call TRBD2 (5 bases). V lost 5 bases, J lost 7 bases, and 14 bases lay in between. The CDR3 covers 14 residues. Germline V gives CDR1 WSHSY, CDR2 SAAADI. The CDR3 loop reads CASSRGVADGELFF. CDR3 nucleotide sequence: TGCGCCAGCAGTCGGGGTGTGGCCGACGGGGAGCTGTTTTTT.

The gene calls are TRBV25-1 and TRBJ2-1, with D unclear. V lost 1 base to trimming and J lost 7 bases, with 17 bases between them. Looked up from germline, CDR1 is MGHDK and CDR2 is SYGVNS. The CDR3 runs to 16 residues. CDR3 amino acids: CASSELLKGRRNEQFF. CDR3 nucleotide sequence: TGTGCCAGCAGTGAATTATTGAAGGGCAGAAGGAATGAGCAGTTCTTC.

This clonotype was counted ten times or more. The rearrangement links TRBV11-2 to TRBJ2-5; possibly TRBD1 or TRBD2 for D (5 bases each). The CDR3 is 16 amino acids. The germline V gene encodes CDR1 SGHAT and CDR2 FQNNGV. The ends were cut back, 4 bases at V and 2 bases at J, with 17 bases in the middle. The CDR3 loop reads CASSYLPRDGQETQYF. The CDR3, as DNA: TGTGCCAGCAGCTATCTACCCCGGGACGGTCAAGAGACCCAGTACTTC.

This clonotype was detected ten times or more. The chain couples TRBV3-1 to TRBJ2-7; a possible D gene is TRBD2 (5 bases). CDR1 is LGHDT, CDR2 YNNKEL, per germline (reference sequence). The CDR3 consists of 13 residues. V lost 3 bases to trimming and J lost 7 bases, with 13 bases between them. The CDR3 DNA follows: TGTGCCAGCAGCCAGGTCGCACGGGAAGAGCAGTACTTC. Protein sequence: CASSQVAREEQYF.

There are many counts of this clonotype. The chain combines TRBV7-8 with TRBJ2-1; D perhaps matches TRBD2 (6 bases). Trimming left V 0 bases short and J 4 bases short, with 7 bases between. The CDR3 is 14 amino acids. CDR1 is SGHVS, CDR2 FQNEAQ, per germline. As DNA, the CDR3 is TGTGCCAGCAGCTTAGCGAGCGGGTACAATGAGCAGTTCTTC. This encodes CASSLASGYNEQFF.

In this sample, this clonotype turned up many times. The CDR3 region has the DNA TGTGCCAGCAGCTTTCCTAGCGGGGGCTACAATGAGCAGTTCTTC. Translating it yields CASSFPSGGYNEQFF. This rearrangement joins TRBV5-4 to TRBJ2-1; 10 bases map to TRBD2. Germline loops: CDR1 SGHNT, CDR2 YYREEE (reference sequence). V lost 2 bases to trimming and J lost 3 bases; unmatched junction nucleotides: 2. The CDR3 covers 15 residues.

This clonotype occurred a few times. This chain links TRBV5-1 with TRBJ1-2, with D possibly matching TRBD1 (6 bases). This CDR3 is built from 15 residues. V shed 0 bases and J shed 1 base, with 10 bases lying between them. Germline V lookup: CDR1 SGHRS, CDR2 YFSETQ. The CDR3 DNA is TGCGCCAGCAGCTTGGGACAGGCTATTAACTATGGCTACACCTTC. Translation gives CASSLGQAINYGYTF.

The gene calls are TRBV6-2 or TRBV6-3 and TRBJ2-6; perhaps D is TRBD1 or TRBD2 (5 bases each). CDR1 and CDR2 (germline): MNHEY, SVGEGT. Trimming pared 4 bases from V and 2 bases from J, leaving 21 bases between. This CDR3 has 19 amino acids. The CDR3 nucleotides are TGTGCCAGCAGTTCGACCTCCTCGGGGCCATCCCCTGGGGCCAACGTCCTGACTTTC. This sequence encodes CASSSTSSGPSPGANVLTF.

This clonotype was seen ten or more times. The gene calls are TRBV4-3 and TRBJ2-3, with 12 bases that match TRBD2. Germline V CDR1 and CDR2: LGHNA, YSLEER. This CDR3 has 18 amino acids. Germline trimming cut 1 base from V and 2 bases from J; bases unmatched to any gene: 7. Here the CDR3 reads CASSQGLAGGPITDTQYF. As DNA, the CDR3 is TGCGCCAGCAGCCAAGGGCTAGCGGGAGGGCCAATCACAGATACGCAGTATTTT.

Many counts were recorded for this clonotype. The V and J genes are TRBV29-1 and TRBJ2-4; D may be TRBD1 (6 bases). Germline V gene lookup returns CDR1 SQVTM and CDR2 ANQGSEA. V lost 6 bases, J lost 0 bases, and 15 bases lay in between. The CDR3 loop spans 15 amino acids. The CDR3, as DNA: TGCAGCGTCGTAACAGGGATTGAAGCCAAAAACATTCAGTACTTC. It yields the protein CSVVTGIEAKNIQYF.

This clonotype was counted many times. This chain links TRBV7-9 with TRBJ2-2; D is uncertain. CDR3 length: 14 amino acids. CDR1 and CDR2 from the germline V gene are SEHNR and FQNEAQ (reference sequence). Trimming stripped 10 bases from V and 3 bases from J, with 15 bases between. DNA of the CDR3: TGTGCCAAGAATGGGTCCCGAGACACCGGGGAGCTGTTTTTT. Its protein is CAKNGSRDTGELFF. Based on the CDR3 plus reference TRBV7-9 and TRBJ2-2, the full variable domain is DTGVSQNPRHKITKRGQNVTFRCDPISEHNRLYWYRQTLGQGPEFLTYFQNEAQLEKSRLLSDRFSAERPKGSFSTLEIQRTEQGDSAMYLCAKNGSRDTGELFFGEGSRLTVL.

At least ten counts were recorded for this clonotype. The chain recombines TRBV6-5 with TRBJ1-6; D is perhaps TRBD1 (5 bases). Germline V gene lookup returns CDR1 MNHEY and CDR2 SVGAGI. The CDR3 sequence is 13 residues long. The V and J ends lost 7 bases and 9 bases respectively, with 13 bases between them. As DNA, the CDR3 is TGTGCCAGCACCGGGGGGGAGGCTTCACCCCTCCACTTT. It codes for CASTGGEASPLHF.

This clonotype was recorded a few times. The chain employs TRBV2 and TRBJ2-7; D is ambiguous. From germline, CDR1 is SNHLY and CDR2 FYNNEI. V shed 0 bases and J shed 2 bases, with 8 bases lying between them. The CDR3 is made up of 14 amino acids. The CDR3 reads CASSEAWTTYEQYF. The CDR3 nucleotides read TGTGCCAGCAGTGAAGCTTGGACGACCTACGAGCAGTACTTC.

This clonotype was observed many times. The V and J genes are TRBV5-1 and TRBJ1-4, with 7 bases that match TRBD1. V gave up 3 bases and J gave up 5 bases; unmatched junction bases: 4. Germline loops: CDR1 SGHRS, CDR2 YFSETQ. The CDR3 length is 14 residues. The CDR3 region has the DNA TGCGCCAGCAGCTGGGGACAGACGAATGAAAAACTGTTTTTT. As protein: CASSWGQTNEKLFF. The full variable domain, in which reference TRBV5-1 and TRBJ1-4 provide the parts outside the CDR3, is KAGVTQTPRYLIKTRGQQVTLSCSPISGHRSVSWYQQTPGQGLQFLFEYFSETQRNKGNFPGRFSGRQFSNSRSEMNVSTLELGDSALYLCASSWGQTNEKLFFGSGTQLSVL.

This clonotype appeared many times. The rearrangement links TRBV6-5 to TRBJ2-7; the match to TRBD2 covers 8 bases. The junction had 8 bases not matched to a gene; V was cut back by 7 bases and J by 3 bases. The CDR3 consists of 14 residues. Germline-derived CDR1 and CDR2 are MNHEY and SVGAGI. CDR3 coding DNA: TGTGCCAGCAAATTCGGGACTAGATTCTACGAGCAGTACTTC. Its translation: CASKFGTRFYEQYF.